Included here is one TCR beta chain sequence, with context. The PCR ran on 60 Vbeta and 13 Jbeta primers. Sequenced by immunoSEQ multiplex PCR; TCRdb stores in-frame clones only, minus some. The table records about 94,000 clones, 7.6% of them present only once. This specimen comes from a study of cytomegalovirus exposure and HLA in healthy donors. CDR1 is SGHNT, CDR2 YYREEE, per germline (reference sequence). The CDR3 is 17 amino acids. The V end was cut by 4 bases, the J end by 5 bases, with 25 bases between. The chain uses TRBV5-4 and TRBJ2-7, with D perhaps matching TRBD1 (6 bases). The sequence derives from a man aged 50-59 years in good health and CMV-seronegative. Input material: PBMCs. The CDR3 DNA reads TGTGCCAGCAGCCCGGGACCTGGGGGCGGTCAGCTTGACGAGCAGTACTTC. Its translation is CASSPGPGGGQLDEQYF. The full variable domain, rest sourced from reference TRBV5-4 and TRBJ2-7, is ETGVTQSPTHLIKTRGQQVTLRCSSQSGHNTVSWYQQALGQGPQFIFQYYREEENGRGNFPPRFSGLQFPNYSSELNVNALELDDSALYLCASSPGPGGGQLDEQYFGPGTRLTVT.